Following are 20 T cell receptor beta chains from one sample sequenced in a study of regulatory T cells. The PCR used 52 TRBV and 13 TRBJ primers. The protocol was immunoSEQ multiplex PCR, while the TCRdb copy is restricted to in-frame clones and leaves out a portion. The table includes about 15,000 clones, roughly nine tenths detected once. Sequencing was performed on CD8+ T cells sorted from blood. These receptors came from a person aged 18-30 years with CD3G deficiency.

The chain recombines TRBV5-4 with TRBJ1-2; 7 bases map to TRBD1. The CDR3 spans 13 residues. Per germline, CDR1 SGHNT and CDR2 YYREEE (reference sequence). V was pared by 1 base and J by 6 bases, with 3 bases of the junction left unmatched. CDR3: CASSLLGTDGYTF. The CDR3 DNA is TGTGCCAGCAGCTTGTTGGGGACAGATGGCTACACCTTC. The full variable domain, with the rest looked up from reference TRBV5-4 and TRBJ1-2, is ETGVTQSPTHLIKTRGQQVTLRCSSQSGHNTVSWYQQALGQGPQFIFQYYREEENGRGNFPPRFSGLQFPNYSSELNVNALELDDSALYLCASSLLGTDGYTFGSGTRLTVV.

The gene calls are TRBV5-8 and TRBJ2-5, with D uncertain. Germline loops: CDR1 SGHTS, CDR2 YDEGEE. V lost 1 base, J lost 7 bases, and 8 bases lay in between. The CDR3 contains 12 residues. The CDR3 DNA reads TGTGCCAGCAGCTTGCGGCCCTCGACCCAGTACTTC. This translates into CASSLRPSTQYF.

This rearrangement joins TRBV9 to TRBJ2-2; D is possibly TRBD2 (5 bases). This CDR3 is 13 amino acids long. Germline CDR1 reads SGDLS; CDR2 reads YYNGEE. V lost 4 bases and J 7 bases, leaving 11 bases between the germline ends. In DNA, the CDR3 is TGTGCCAGCAGCTATAGGACTGGCGGGGAGCTGTTTTTT. It specifies CASSYRTGGELFF.

This clone was found once. The J gene is TRBJ2-2, the V gene TRBV5-5, with TRBD1 as a possible D gene (5 bases). V lost 0 bases to trimming and J lost 0 bases, with 6 bases between them. This CDR3 spans 15 amino acids. Germline lookup yields CDR1 SGHKS and CDR2 YYEKEE (reference sequence). Here the CDR3 reads CASSLEGANTGELFF. The CDR3 DNA reads as TGTGCCAGCAGCTTGGAAGGGGCGAACACCGGGGAGCTGTTTTTT. The full variable domain, in which reference TRBV5-5 and TRBJ2-2 provide the parts outside the CDR3, is DAGVTQSPTHLIKTRGQQVTLRCSPISGHKSVSWYQQVLGQGPQFIFQYYEKEERGRGNFPDRFSARQFPNYSSELNVNALLLGDSALYLCASSLEGANTGELFFGEGSRLTVL.

For the CDR3, the DNA is TGTGCCAGCAGCACACTAGGATCAGATACGCAGTATTTT. Translated, it gives CASSTLGSDTQYF. This sequence joins TRBV5-4 and TRBJ2-3; possible D gene TRBD2, 5 bases. The CDR3 extends over 13 amino acids. CDR1 is SGHNT and CDR2 is YYREEE in the germline V gene (reference sequence). Trimming took off 4 bases at V and 4 bases at J, with 10 bases between the two ends.

V and J are TRBV6-5 and TRBJ2-5, with D possibly matching TRBD2 (5 bases). The CDR3 extends over 12 amino acids. V was trimmed by 7 bases and J by 2 bases, leaving 8 bases between them. The germline V gene encodes CDR1 MNHEY and CDR2 SVGAGI. The CDR3 protein is CASTGGQETQYF. CDR3 sequence (DNA): TGTGCCAGCACCGGCGGGCAAGAGACCCAGTACTTC.

The chain combines TRBV10-3 with TRBJ2-1; 8 bases align to TRBD2. This CDR3 is built from 15 residues. Germline CDR1 is ENHRY and CDR2 is SYGVKD. The V gene end was trimmed by 4 bases and the J gene end by 1 base; junction bases not matched to a gene: 3. The CDR3 loop reads CAISVIAGSYNEQFF. The CDR3 DNA follows: TGTGCCATCAGTGTGATAGCGGGGTCCTACAATGAGCAGTTCTTC.

The rearrangement uses TRBV6-6 and TRBJ2-5; TRBD2 agrees at 11 bases. The end of the DNA fits TRBJ2-7 better, so the J call may be wrong. The CDR3 loop spans 16 amino acids. Germline V CDR1 and CDR2: MNHNY, SVGAGI (reference sequence). CDR3 amino acids: CASSTSGSRGSYEQYF. CDR3 DNA: TGTGCCAGCAGTACTAGCGGGAGTAGAGGCTCCTACGAGCAGTACTTC.

The chain is built from TRBV5-4 and TRBJ2-5; tentative D call: TRBD2 (5 bases). The CDR3 totals 12 residues. The germline CDR1 and CDR2 sequences are SGHNT and YYREEE (reference sequence). Trimming removed 0 bases from V and 5 bases from J, with 5 bases in between. This chain's CDR3 is CASSLAGETQYF. CDR3 nucleotides: TGTGCCAGCAGCTTGGCGGGGGAGACCCAGTACTTC.

This chain uses TRBV5-6 with TRBJ2-7; D gene ambiguous. The CDR3 length is 15 residues. The germline CDR1 and CDR2 sequences are SGHDT and YYEEEE. V lost 0 bases and J lost 1, with 11 bases in between. The CDR3 nucleotides are TGTGCCAGCAGCTTGGAGACCGTAGGGTCCTACGAGCAGTACTTC. Its protein is CASSLETVGSYEQYF.

The chain joins TRBV4-1 to TRBJ2-3, with TRBD1 matching 7 bases. The CDR3 contains 15 residues. Germline trimming cut 0 bases from V and 9 bases from J; bases unmatched to any gene: 9. CDR1 and CDR2 from the germline V gene are MGHRA and YSYEKL. The CDR3 DNA sequence: TGCGCCAGCAGCCAAGATCTAGGGGGCCATGCCACGCAGTATTTT. Residues: CASSQDLGGHATQYF.

This clone was seen a single time. This chain links TRBV14 with TRBJ2-7, with D unresolved. V gave up 5 bases and J gave up 1 base, with 9 bases separating them. The CDR3 has 13 residues. The germline gives CDR1 SGHDN, CDR2 FVKESK. The CDR3 spells CASSDVPSYEQYF. CDR3 nucleotide sequence: TGTGCCAGCAGCGACGTCCCTTCCTACGAGCAGTACTTC.

This chain joins TRBV28 and TRBJ2-7, with 11 nucleotides matching TRBD2. Germline loops: CDR1 MDHEN, CDR2 SYDVKM. The CDR3 has 13 residues. Trimming took 5 bases from V and 5 from J; bases not matched to a gene: 2. In DNA form, the CDR3 reads TGTGCCAGCAGTCGACTAGCGGGGCACGAGCAGTACTTC. Amino acid sequence: CASSRLAGHEQYF. Looking up the rest from reference TRBV28 and TRBJ2-7 gives the full variable domain: DVKVTQSSRYLVKRTGEKVFLECVQDMDHENMFWYRQDPGLGLRLIYFSYDVKMKEKGDIPEGYSVSREKKERFSLILESASTNQTSMYLCASSRLAGHEQYFGPGTRLTVT.

The chain combines TRBV29-1 with TRBJ2-5, with TRBD1 as a possible D gene (6 bases). V was shortened by 3 bases and J by 4 bases, with 15 bases between the two germline ends. The germline V gene has CDR1 SQVTM and CDR2 ANQGSEA. The CDR3 extends over 14 amino acids. The CDR3 DNA reads TGCAGCGTTGAGGTCGGGGTAGGGGGAGAGACCCAGTACTTC. Its translation is CSVEVGVGGETQYF. The whole variable domain, remainder taken from reference TRBV29-1 and TRBJ2-5, is SAVISQKPSRDICQRGTSLTIQCQVDSQVTMMFWYRQQPGQSLTLIATANQGSEATYESGFVIDKFPISRPNLTFSTLTVSNMSPEDSSIYLCSVEVGVGGETQYFGPGTRLLVL.

The genes are TRBV6-1 and TRBJ1-4; D remains unclear. The ends were cut back, 6 bases at V and 6 bases at J, with 14 bases in the middle. The CDR3 totals 14 residues. CDR1 and CDR2 from the germline V gene are MNHNS and SASEGT. The CDR3 sequence is CASSLSLADEKLFF. CDR3 DNA: TGTGCCAGCAGCCTCTCACTTGCCGATGAAAAACTGTTTTTT.

The chain employs TRBV7-9 and TRBJ2-3; 12 bases are shared with TRBD2. Unmatched junction bases numbered 2, after V lost 5 bases and J lost 2 bases. CDR1 and CDR2 (germline): SEHNR, FQNEAQ (reference sequence). The CDR3 is 15 amino acids. This chain's CDR3 is CASSRLAGVTDTQYF. The CDR3 region has the DNA TGTGCCAGCAGCCGACTAGCGGGAGTCACAGATACGCAGTATTTT.

This clone was observed a single time. The chain recombines TRBV5-1 with TRBJ2-7, with D unresolved. The CDR3 loop spans 13 amino acids. Per germline, CDR1 SGHRS and CDR2 YFSETQ. The V and J ends lost 0 bases and 0 bases respectively, with 4 bases between them. The DNA of the CDR3 is TGCGCCAGCAGCTTGGACATCTCCTACGAGCAGTACTTC. This encodes CASSLDISYEQYF.

This chain joins TRBV10-1 and TRBJ2-3; D ambiguous. The germline V gene has CDR1 WNHNN and CDR2 SYGVQD (reference sequence). Trimming left V 2 bases short and J 5 bases short, with 8 bases between. This CDR3 is built from 13 residues. CDR3 amino acids: CASSEVGEDTQYF. The DNA for the CDR3 is TGCGCCAGCAGTGAGGTAGGCGAAGATACGCAGTATTTT.

The J gene is TRBJ2-7, the V gene TRBV11-2, with 8 bases lining up with TRBD2. V lost 1 base and J lost 6; bases outside the gene matches: 8. The CDR3 runs 15 residues. Germline CDR1 reads SGHAT; CDR2 reads FQNNGV. The CDR3 sequence: CASSLAYGGAGEQYF. CDR3 DNA: TGTGCCAGCAGCTTAGCCTACGGGGGGGCAGGCGAGCAGTACTTC.

The rearrangement uses TRBV7-8 and TRBJ2-7, with D hard to call. The CDR3 consists of 10 residues. Germline CDR1 is SGHVS and CDR2 is FQNEAQ. The CDR3 DNA follows: TGTGCCAGCAGCTCTGCTCCTAGTGGGGTC. Translation gives CASSSAPSGV.